The 17 T cell receptor beta chains below were found in one sample sequenced in a study of T cells in Graves' hyperthyroidism and ophthalmopathy. Regions amplified from RNA transcripts were the TCR beta CDR3 regions. HTBI primers were the set used in a first-round RT-PCR of the TCR CDR3. TCRdb recomputed calls from the multiplex PCR reads with MiXCR, one row per CDR3 protein. Of hundreds of thousands of distinct CDR3 sequences in the sample, more than 15% were seen once. Source material: blood. These receptor sequences come from a woman under 30 with Graves' hyperthyroidism.

This clonotype was seen ten or more times. The chain carries TRBV2 and TRBJ2-7; possible D gene TRBD2, 6 bases. CDR3 length: 15 residues. Trimming left V 3 bases short and J 6 bases short, with 18 bases between. Per the germline V gene, CDR1 is SNHLY and CDR2 is FYNNEI. The CDR3 sequence: CASSEEGRAQGEQYF. The CDR3 DNA sequence: TGTGCCAGCAGTGAGGAGGGCAGGGCCCAGGGCGAGCAGTACTTC.

As to this clonotype: A much larger clone lies a single base off, so this may be a read error. This chain uses TRBV5-5 with TRBJ1-3; 7 bases fit TRBD1. The CDR3 covers 16 residues. CDR1 and CDR2 (germline): SGHKS, YYEKEE (reference sequence). CDR3 sequence reads: CASRLQGPLSGSTIYF. As DNA, the CDR3 is TGTGCCAGCAGGCTACAGGGGCCACTCTCTGGAAGCACCATATATTTT.

This clonotype occurred many times. The V and J genes are TRBV20-1 and TRBJ1-2; 11 bases line up with TRBD1. V lost 3 bases and J lost 7; bases outside the gene matches: 7. Germline CDR1 DFQATT, CDR2 SNEGSKA (reference sequence). There are 14 residues in the CDR3. The DNA for the CDR3 is TGCAGTGCTAGTTCCGGGACAGGGGGAGGTGGCTACACCTTC. Encoded protein: CSASSGTGGGGYTF.

The table lists this clonotype with many counts. The chain combines TRBV28 with TRBJ2-7; D is ambiguous. Germline CDR1 and CDR2: MDHEN and SYDVKM. The V gene lost 5 bases and the J gene lost 4 bases, with 12 bases spanning the gap. The CDR3 is 13 amino acids. CDR3: CASSVIAEYEQYF. DNA for the CDR3: TGTGCCAGCAGTGTTATCGCGGAATACGAGCAGTACTTC.

With regard to this clonotype: A clone one base away is much larger, so this may be a read error. This rearrangement joins TRBV7-2 to TRBJ2-5; no firm D call. Germline V gene sequence: CDR1 SGHTA, CDR2 FQGNSA. The CDR3 sequence is 13 residues long. The chain's CDR3 is CASGFLLQETQYF. The CDR3 DNA sequence: TGTGCCAGCGGCTTTCTTCTCCAAGAGACCCAGTACTTC.

The J gene is TRBJ1-2, the V gene TRBV29-1, with TRBD1 identical over 12 bases. The CDR3 loop spans 15 amino acids. Germline CDR1 and CDR2: SQVTM and ANQGSEA. Unmatched junction bases numbered 12, after V lost 6 bases and J lost 7 bases. CDR3 in DNA: TGCAGCGTCGGCGCCGGGACAGGGGGCGCGTCTGGCTACACCTTC. As protein: CSVGAGTGGASGYTF.

This clonotype was counted only a few times. The V and J genes are TRBV12-3 or TRBV12-4 and TRBJ2-7, with D maybe TRBD1 (5 bases). The ends were cut back, 2 bases at V and 4 bases at J, with 12 bases in the middle. This CDR3 is built from 14 residues. CDR3 region: CASSLSGAGYEQYF. Here the CDR3 DNA reads TGTGCCAGCAGTTTAAGTGGGGCAGGGTACGAGCAGTACTTC.

This clonotype was seen a handful of times. The chain recombines TRBV6-6 with TRBJ1-2, with D unclear. This CDR3 comprises 16 residues. CDR1 is MNHNY and CDR2 is SVGAGI in the germline V gene (reference sequence). V was clipped by 0 bases and J by 4 bases, with 15 bases between them. CDR3: CASSYSTHTRSYGYTF. CDR3 DNA: TGTGCCAGCAGTTACTCGACCCACACAAGGAGCTATGGCTACACCTTC.

The chain combines TRBV28 with TRBJ1-2; 7 bases match TRBD1. V lost 4 bases to trimming and J lost 4 bases; unmatched junction nucleotides: 9. The CDR3 spans 15 residues. Germline values: CDR1 MDHEN, CDR2 SYDVKM. This CDR3 is CASSSADRAVYGYTF. The CDR3, as DNA: TGTGCCAGCAGTTCGGCCGACAGGGCCGTCTATGGCTACACCTTC.

There are many counts of this clonotype. This chain connects TRBV6-2 or TRBV6-3 to TRBJ1-4; 9 bases agree with TRBD1. The J segment lost 5 bases and the V segment lost 4 bases, leaving 2 bases of the junction unmatched. Germline CDR1 MNHEY, CDR2 SVGEGT. The CDR3 is 14 amino acids. The CDR3 spells CASSWGTGNEKLFF. For the CDR3, the DNA is TGTGCCAGCAGTTGGGGGACAGGGAATGAAAAACTGTTTTTT.

V and J are TRBV6-2 or TRBV6-3 and TRBJ2-5, with TRBD1 identical over 9 bases. The CDR3 covers 15 residues. In germline, CDR1 is MNHEY, CDR2 SVGEGT. V dropped 6 bases and J dropped 0; count of bases not matched to a gene: 5. CDR3 sequence reads: CASRLQGAYQETQYF. CDR3 bases: TGTGCCAGCAGACTACAGGGGGCTTACCAAGAGACCCAGTACTTC.

This clonotype showed up many times. The J gene is TRBJ2-5, the V gene TRBV7-2, with D tentatively TRBD1 (6 bases). V lost 5 bases to trimming and J lost 5 bases, with 15 bases between them. Germline V gene data show CDR1 as SGHTA and CDR2 as FQGNSA. The length of the CDR3 is 14 residues. CDR3: CASSGRGRGETQYF. CDR3 coding DNA: TGTGCCAGCAGCGGAAGGGGGAGAGGGGAGACCCAGTACTTC.

The CDR3 bases are TGTGCCAGCAGCCGCCCTACATCGGGACAGGGCGCCGAGCAGTACTTC. It codes for CASSRPTSGQGAEQYF. J is TRBJ2-7 and V is TRBV3-1; the match to TRBD1 covers 9 bases. J gave up 6 bases and V 4 bases, and 13 bases lay outside the gene matches. The CDR3 totals 16 residues. Per the germline V gene, CDR1 is LGHDT and CDR2 is YNNKEL (reference sequence).

The chain is built from TRBV13 and TRBJ2-7; 9 bases agree with TRBD1. Germline values: CDR1 PRHDT, CDR2 FYEKMQ (reference sequence). The CDR3 loop spans 15 amino acids. The V and J ends lost 4 bases and 0 bases, in that order; junction bases with no gene match: 4. The CDR3 reads CASSSTGGYSYEQYF. The CDR3 nucleotides are TGTGCCAGCAGCTCCACAGGGGGCTACTCCTACGAGCAGTACTTC.

This clonotype was seen many times. The chain employs TRBV18 and TRBJ2-5, with D hard to call. The germline V gene encodes CDR1 KGHSH and CDR2 LQKENI. Trimming left V 3 bases short and J 1 base short, with 15 bases between. The CDR3 consists of 16 residues. The CDR3 protein is CASSPLHSEIQETQYF. The CDR3 region has the DNA TGTGCCAGCTCACCGCTACACAGCGAGATCCAAGAGACCCAGTACTTC. Combining the CDR3 with reference TRBV18 and TRBJ2-5 gives the whole variable domain NAGVMQNPRHLVRRRGQEARLRCSPMKGHSHVYWYRQLPEEGLKFMVYLQKENIIDESGMPKERFSAEFPKEGPSILRIQQVVRGDSAAYFCASSPLHSEIQETQYFGPGTRLLVL.

This clonotype was counted at least ten times. This chain uses TRBV2 with TRBJ1-6, with 7 nucleotides matching TRBD1. CDR1 SNHLY and CDR2 FYNNEI come from the germline V gene. The CDR3 is made up of 14 amino acids. V lost 6 bases and J lost 7; bases outside the gene matches: 6. Here the CDR3 reads CASRTGTVNSPLHF. The DNA for the CDR3 is TGTGCCAGCAGAACCGGGACAGTAAATTCACCCCTCCACTTT.

A few counts support this clonotype. The chain employs TRBV9 and TRBJ2-5, with 9 bases aligning to TRBD2. Germline trimming cut 0 bases from V and 4 bases from J; bases unmatched to any gene: 7. The CDR3 has 16 amino acids. CDR1 SGDLS and CDR2 YYNGEE come from the germline V gene. As DNA, the CDR3 is TGTGCCAGCAGCGTAGCGATTAGCGGGAGACGAGAGACCCAGTACTTC. Residues: CASSVAISGRRETQYF.